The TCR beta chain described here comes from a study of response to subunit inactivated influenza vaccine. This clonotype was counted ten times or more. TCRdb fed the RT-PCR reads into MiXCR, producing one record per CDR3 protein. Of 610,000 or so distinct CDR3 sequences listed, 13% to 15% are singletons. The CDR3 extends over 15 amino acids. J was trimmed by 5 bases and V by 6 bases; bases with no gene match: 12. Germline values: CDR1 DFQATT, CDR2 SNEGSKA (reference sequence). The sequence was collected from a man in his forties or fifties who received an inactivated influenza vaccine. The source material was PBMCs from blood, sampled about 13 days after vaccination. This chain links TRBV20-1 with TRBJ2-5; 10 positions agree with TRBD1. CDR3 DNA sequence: TGCAGTGCGCAAATACCGGGACAGGGGTCCGAGACCCAGTACTTC. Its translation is CSAQIPGQGSETQYF.